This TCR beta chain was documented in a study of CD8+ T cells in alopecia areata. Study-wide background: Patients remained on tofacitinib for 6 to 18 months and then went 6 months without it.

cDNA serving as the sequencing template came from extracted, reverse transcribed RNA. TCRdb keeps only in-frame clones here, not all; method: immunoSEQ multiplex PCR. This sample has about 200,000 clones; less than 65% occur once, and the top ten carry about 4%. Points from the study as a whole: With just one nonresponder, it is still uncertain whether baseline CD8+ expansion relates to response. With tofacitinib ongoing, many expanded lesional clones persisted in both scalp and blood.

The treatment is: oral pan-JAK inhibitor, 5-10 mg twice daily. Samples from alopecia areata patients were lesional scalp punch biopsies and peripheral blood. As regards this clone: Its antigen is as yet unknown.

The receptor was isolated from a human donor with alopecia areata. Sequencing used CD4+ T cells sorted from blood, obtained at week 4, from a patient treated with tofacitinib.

In DNA, the CDR3 is TGTGCCAGCAGCTTCGGGCAATACTCCTACGAGCAGTACTTC. It specifies CASSFGQYSYEQYF. This chain links TRBV7-2 with TRBJ2-7; D is unresolved. The CDR3 sequence is 14 residues long. Per germline, CDR1 SGHTA and CDR2 FQGNSA. Trimming cost V 3 bases and J 0 bases, with 9 bases left between them.